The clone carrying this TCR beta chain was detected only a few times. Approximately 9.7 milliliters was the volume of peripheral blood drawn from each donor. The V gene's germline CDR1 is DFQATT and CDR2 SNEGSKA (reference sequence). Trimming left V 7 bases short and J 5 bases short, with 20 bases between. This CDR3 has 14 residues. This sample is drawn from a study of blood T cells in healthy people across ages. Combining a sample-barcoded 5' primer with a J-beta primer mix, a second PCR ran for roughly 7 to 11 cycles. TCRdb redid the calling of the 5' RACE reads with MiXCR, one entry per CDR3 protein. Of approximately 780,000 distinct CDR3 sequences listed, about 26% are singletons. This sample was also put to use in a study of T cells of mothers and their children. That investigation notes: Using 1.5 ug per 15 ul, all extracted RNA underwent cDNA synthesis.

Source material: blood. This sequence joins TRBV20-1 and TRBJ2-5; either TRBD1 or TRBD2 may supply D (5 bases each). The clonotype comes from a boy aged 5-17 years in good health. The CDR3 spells CSVSFRDLPETQYF. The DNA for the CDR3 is TGCAGTGTCAGCTTCCGGGACCTTCCGGAGACCCAGTACTTC.